A single T cell receptor (beta chain) is shown here with its context. No antigen is known for it. The sample is drawn from a study of shared clonotypes between healthy human individuals. The study, taken as a whole, reports: When compared with the clonotypes that were shared by all four sorted-subset donors, the non-shared clonotypes turned out to have lower generation probabilities.

The CDR3 runs 16 residues. Deletions cut 2 bases from V and 0 bases from J, with 13 bases between. Germline CDR1 is MGHRA and CDR2 is YSYEKL. The data were produced by immunoSEQ multiplex PCR, yet TCRdb's version contains in-frame clones alone and is incomplete. This sample yields approximately 980,000 clones, of which approximately 76% are seen a single time; over 1.3% belongs to the top ten. Sequenced material: memory CD4+ T cells sorted from blood. Subset here: CD45RA-negative fraction. The chain employs TRBV4-1 and TRBJ1-1; D gene unclear. This sequence originates from a man aged 18 to 30 in good health. The CDR3 DNA follows: TGCGCCAGCAGCCAAAGTTCAGGCCTCATGAACACTGAAGCTTTCTTT. It specifies CASSQSSGLMNTEAFF.